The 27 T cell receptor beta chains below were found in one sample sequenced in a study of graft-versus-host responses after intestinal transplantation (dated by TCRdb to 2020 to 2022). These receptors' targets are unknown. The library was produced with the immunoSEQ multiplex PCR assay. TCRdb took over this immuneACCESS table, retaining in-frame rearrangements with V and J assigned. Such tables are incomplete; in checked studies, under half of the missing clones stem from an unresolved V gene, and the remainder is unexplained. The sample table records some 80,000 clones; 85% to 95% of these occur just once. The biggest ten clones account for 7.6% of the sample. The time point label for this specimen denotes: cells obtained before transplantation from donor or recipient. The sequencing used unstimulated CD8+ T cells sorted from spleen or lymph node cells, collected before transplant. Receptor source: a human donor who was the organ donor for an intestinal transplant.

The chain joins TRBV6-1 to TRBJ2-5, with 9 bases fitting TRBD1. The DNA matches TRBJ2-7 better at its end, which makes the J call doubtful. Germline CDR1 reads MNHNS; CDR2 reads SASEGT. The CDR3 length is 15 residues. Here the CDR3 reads CASSEDNRGLPEQYF. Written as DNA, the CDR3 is TGTGCCAGCAGTGAAGATAACAGGGGGCTACCCGAGCAGTACTTC.

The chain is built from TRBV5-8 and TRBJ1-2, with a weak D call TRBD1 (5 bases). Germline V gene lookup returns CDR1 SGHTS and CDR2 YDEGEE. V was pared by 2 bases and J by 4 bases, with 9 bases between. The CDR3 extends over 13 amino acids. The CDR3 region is CASSFQGFYGYTF. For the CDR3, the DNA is TGTGCCAGCAGCTTCCAGGGCTTCTATGGCTACACCTTC.

The CDR3 here is CASGQAPGRPEAFF. DNA of the CDR3: TGTGCTAGTGGACAAGCACCGGGCCGTCCTGAAGCTTTCTTT. V is TRBV12-5 and J is TRBJ1-1; D remains ambiguous. Germline loops: CDR1 LGHNT, CDR2 FRNRAP. Trimming removed 6 bases from V and 6 bases from J, with 17 bases in between. The CDR3 runs to 14 residues.

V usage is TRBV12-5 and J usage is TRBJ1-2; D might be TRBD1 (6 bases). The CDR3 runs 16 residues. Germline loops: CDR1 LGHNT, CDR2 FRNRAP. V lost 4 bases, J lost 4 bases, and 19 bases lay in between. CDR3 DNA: TGTGCTAGTGGTTCCAACCCCCGGCAGGGGACCTATGGCTACACCTTC. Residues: CASGSNPRQGTYGYTF.

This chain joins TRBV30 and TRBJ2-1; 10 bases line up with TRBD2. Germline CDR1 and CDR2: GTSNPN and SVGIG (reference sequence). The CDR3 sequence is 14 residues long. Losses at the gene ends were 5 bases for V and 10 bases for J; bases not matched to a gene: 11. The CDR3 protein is CAWGKSGREGEQFF. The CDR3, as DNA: TGTGCCTGGGGTAAGAGCGGGAGGGAAGGCGAGCAGTTCTTC.

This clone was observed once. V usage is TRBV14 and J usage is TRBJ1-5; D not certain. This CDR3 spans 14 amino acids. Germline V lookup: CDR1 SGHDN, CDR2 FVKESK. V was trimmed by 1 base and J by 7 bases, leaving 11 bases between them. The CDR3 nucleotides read TGTGCCAGCAGCCAAGGGTTGTGGGGACAGCCCCAGCATTTT. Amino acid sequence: CASSQGLWGQPQHF.

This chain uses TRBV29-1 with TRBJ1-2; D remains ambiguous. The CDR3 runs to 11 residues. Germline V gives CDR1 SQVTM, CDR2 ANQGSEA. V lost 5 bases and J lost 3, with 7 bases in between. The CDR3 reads CSVKRDYGYTF. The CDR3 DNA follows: TGCAGCGTTAAAAGGGACTATGGCTACACCTTC. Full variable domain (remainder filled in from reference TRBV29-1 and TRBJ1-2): SAVISQKPSRDICQRGTSLTIQCQVDSQVTMMFWYRQQPGQSLTLIATANQGSEATYESGFVIDKFPISRPNLTFSTLTVSNMSPEDSSIYLCSVKRDYGYTFGSGTRLTVV.

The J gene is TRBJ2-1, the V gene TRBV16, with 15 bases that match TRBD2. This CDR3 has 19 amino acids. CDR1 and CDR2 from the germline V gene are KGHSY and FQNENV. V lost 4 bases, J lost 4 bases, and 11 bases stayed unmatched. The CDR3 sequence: CASSPTYTGTSGGYNEQFF. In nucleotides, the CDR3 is TGTGCCAGCAGCCCTACTTATACCGGGACTAGCGGGGGGTACAATGAGCAGTTCTTC.

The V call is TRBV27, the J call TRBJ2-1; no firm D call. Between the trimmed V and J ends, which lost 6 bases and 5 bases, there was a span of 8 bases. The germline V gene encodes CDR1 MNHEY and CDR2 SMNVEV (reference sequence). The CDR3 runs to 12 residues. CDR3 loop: CASSTVHNEQFF. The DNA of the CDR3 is TGTGCCAGCAGCACTGTACACAATGAGCAGTTCTTC.

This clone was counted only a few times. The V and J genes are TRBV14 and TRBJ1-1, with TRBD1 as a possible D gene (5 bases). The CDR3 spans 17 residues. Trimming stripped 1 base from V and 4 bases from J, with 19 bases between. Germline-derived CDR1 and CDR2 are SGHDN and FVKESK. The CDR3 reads CASSQGTVVYGGTEAFF. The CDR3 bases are TGTGCCAGCAGCCAAGGAACCGTCGTATATGGGGGCACTGAAGCTTTCTTT.

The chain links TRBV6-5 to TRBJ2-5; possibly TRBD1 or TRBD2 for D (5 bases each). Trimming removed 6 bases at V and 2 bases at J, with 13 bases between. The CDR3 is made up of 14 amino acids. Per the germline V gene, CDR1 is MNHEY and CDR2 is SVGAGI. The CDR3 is CASRPGPIQETQYF. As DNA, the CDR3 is TGTGCCAGCAGACCGGGGCCTATTCAAGAGACCCAGTACTTC.

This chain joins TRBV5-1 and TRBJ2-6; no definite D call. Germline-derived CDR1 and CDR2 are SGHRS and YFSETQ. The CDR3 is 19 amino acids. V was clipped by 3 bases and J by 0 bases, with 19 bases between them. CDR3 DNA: TGCGCCAGCAGCTCGCTGACCCACACAGTACTCTCTGGGGCCAACGTCCTGACTTTC. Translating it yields CASSSLTHTVLSGANVLTF. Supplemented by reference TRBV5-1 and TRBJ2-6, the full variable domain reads KAGVTQTPRYLIKTRGQQVTLSCSPISGHRSVSWYQQTPGQGLQFLFEYFSETQRNKGNFPGRFSGRQFSNSRSEMNVSTLELGDSALYLCASSSLTHTVLSGANVLTFGAGSRLTVL.

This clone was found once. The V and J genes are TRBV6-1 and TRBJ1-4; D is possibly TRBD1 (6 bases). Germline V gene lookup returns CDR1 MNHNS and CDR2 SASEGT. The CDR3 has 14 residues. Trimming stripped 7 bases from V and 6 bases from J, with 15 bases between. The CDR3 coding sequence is TGTGCCAGCAATGGCCACAGGGTGGATGAAAAACTGTTTTTT. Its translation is CASNGHRVDEKLFF.

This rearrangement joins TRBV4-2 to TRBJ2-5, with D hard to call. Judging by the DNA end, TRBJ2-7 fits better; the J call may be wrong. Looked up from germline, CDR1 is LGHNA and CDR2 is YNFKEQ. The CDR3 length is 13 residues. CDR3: CASSQSRSYEQYF. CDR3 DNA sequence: TGTGCCAGCAGCCAAAGCCGCTCCTACGAGCAGTACTTC.

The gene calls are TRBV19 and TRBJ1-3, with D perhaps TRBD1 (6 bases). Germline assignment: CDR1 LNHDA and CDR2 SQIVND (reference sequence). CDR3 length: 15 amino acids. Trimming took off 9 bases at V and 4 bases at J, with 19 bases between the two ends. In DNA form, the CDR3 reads TGTGCCAGCATCGCCTTTGCCGGGGGCGGAAACACCATATATTTT. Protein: CASIAFAGGGNTIYF.

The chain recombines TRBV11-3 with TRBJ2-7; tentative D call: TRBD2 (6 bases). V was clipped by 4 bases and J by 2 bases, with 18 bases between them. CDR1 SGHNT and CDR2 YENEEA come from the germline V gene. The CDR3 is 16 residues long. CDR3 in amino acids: CASSSPPGLATYEQYF. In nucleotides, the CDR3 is TGTGCCAGCAGCTCCCCCCCGGGACTCGCAACCTACGAGCAGTACTTC.

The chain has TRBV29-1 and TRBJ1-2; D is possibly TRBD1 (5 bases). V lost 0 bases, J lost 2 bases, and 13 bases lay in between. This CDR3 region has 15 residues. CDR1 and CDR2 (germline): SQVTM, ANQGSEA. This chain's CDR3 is CSVEDYVGLNYGYTF. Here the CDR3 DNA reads TGCAGCGTTGAAGATTATGTGGGGCTCAACTATGGCTACACCTTC. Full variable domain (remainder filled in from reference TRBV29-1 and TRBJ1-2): SAVISQKPSRDICQRGTSLTIQCQVDSQVTMMFWYRQQPGQSLTLIATANQGSEATYESGFVIDKFPISRPNLTFSTLTVSNMSPEDSSIYLCSVEDYVGLNYGYTFGSGTRLTVV.

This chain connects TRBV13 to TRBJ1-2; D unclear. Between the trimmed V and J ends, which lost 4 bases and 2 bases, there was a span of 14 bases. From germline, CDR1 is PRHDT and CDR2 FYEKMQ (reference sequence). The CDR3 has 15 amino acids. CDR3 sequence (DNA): TGTGCCAGCAGCTCAGTCGACGGGGTGAACTATGGCTACACCTTC. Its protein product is CASSSVDGVNYGYTF.

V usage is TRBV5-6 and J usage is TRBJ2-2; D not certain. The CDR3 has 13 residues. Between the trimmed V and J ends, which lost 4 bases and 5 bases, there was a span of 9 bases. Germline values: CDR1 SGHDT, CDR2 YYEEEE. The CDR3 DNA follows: TGTGCCAGCAGCATTGGGGTTACCGGGGAGCTGTTTTTT. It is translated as CASSIGVTGELFF.

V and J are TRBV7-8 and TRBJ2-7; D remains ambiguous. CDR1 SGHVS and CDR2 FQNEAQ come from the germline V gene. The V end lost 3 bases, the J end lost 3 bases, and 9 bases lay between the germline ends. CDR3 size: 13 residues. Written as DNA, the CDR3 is TGTGCCAGCAGCTTCAGTGGCGACTACGAGCAGTACTTC. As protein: CASSFSGDYEQYF.

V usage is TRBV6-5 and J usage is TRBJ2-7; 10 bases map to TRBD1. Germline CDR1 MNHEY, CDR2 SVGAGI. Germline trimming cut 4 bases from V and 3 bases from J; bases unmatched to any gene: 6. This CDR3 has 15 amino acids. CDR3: CASSFGTGEGYEQYF. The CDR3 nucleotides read TGTGCCAGCAGTTTCGGGACAGGGGAAGGCTACGAGCAGTACTTC.

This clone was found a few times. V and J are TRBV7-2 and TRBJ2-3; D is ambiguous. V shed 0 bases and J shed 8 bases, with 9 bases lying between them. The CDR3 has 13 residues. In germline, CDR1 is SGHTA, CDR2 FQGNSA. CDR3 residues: CASSLATSVTQYF. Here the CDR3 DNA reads TGTGCCAGCAGCTTAGCGACGTCGGTTACGCAGTATTTT.

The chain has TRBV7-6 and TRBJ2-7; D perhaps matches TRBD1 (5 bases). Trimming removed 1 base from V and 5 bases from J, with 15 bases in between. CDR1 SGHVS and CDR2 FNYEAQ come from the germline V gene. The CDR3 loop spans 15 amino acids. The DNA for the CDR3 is TGTGCCAGCAGCTTAGGCGGTGGGGCGGTTAACGAGCAGTACTTC. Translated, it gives CASSLGGGAVNEQYF.

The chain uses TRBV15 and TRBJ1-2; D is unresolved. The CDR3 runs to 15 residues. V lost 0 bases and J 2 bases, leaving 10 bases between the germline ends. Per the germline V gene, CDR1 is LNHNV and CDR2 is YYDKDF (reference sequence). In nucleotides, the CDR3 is TGTGCCACCAGCAGAGATGTAGGCTACAACTATGGCTACACCTTC. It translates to CATSRDVGYNYGYTF.

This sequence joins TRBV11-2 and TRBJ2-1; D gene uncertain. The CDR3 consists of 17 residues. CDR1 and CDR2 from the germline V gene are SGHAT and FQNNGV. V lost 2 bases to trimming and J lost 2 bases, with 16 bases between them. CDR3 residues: CASSLYQTLFTYNEQFF. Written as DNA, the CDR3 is TGTGCCAGCAGCTTATACCAGACGCTGTTCACCTACAATGAGCAGTTCTTC.

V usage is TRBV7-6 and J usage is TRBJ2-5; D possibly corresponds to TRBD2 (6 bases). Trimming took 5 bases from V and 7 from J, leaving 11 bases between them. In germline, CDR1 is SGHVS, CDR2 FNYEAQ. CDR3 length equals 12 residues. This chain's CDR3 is CASSHPGGTQYF. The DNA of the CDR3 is TGTGCCAGCAGCCACCCCGGGGGGACCCAGTACTTC.

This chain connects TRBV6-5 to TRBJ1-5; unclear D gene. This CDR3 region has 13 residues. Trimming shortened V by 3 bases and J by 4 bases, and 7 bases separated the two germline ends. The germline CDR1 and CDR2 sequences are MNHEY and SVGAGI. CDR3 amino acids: CASSYSYNQPQHF. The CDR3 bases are TGTGCCAGCAGTTATAGCTATAATCAGCCCCAGCATTTT.